Below are 26 T cell receptor beta chains sequenced from a single sample in a study of cytomegalovirus exposure and HLA in healthy donors. PCR employed 60 Vbeta and 13 Jbeta primers. The table came from immunoSEQ multiplex PCR; TCRdb's copy has only in-frame clones and leaves some out. The sample gives roughly 20,000 clones, around 77% of which show up once; approximately 7.4% is in the top ten. The material sequenced was PBMCs. These receptors came from a man aged 55 to 69 in good health and CMV-seronegative.

A word on this clone: Sequence at one end of the junction differs from germline and may be a read error. At the DNA level, this CDR3 is encoded by other sequences in the same sample as well. The V gene is TRBV7-3, the J gene TRBJ2-1; TRBD2 might be the D (5 bases). CDR1 SGHTA and CDR2 FQGTGA come from the germline V gene. The CDR3 has 15 amino acids. The CDR3 loop is CASSGSEQSYNEQFF. The CDR3 nucleotides are TGTGCCAGCAGTGGGAGTGAGCAATCCTACAACGAGCAGTTCTTC.

V usage is TRBV19 and J usage is TRBJ1-3, with D uncertain. V lost 5 bases to trimming and J lost 0 bases, with 11 bases between them. This CDR3 comprises 15 residues. Germline loops: CDR1 LNHDA, CDR2 SQIVND (reference sequence). In DNA, the CDR3 is TGTGCCAGTAGTCCGGTCCGGAGCTCTGGAAACACCATATATTTT. Its protein is CASSPVRSSGNTIYF. Full variable domain (rest looked up from reference TRBV19 and TRBJ1-3): DGGITQSPKYLFRKEGQNVTLSCEQNLNHDAMYWYRQDPGQGLRLIYYSQIVNDFQKGDIAEGYSVSREKKESFPLTVTSAQKNPTAFYLCASSPVRSSGNTIYFGEGSWLTVV.

V and J are TRBV7-2 and TRBJ2-7; 11 bases match TRBD2. This CDR3 is 15 amino acids long. The junction had 3 bases not matched to a gene; V was cut back by 3 bases and J by 2 bases. Germline V gives CDR1 SGHTA, CDR2 FQGNSA. CDR3 loop: CASSLTSGVAYEQYF. CDR3 DNA sequence: TGTGCCAGCAGCTTGACTAGCGGGGTCGCCTACGAGCAGTACTTC.

This clone has a single count. The chain uses TRBV7-2 and TRBJ2-7, with unresolved D. Germline values: CDR1 SGHTA, CDR2 FQGNSA. Trimming took 1 base from V and 3 from J, leaving 10 bases between them. There are 14 residues in the CDR3. This chain's CDR3 is CASSLVGAYYEQYF. The CDR3 DNA sequence: TGTGCCAGCAGCTTAGTAGGAGCCTACTACGAGCAGTACTTC.

J is TRBJ2-7 and V is TRBV6-4; 10 bases fit TRBD2. The germline V gene has CDR1 MRHNA and CDR2 SNTAGT. J gave up 5 bases and V 0 bases, and 13 bases lay outside the gene matches. This CDR3 spans 18 amino acids. The CDR3 is CASSDSRFRAGGRHEQYF. CDR3 nucleotide sequence: TGTGCCAGCAGTGACTCGAGGTTTAGAGCGGGAGGGCGCCACGAGCAGTACTTC.

This clone has a handful of counts. V and J are TRBV19 and TRBJ1-4; weak D call: TRBD1 (5 bases). Germline loops: CDR1 LNHDA, CDR2 SQIVND (reference sequence). The CDR3 loop spans 14 amino acids. V gave up 1 base and J gave up 6 bases, with 9 bases separating them. The CDR3 DNA follows: TGTGCCAGTAGTATAGGGTCGGGGGATGAAAAACTGTTTTTT. Protein: CASSIGSGDEKLFF.

The gene calls are TRBV19 and TRBJ2-5; TRBD2 matches 13 bases. V dropped 4 bases and J dropped 5; count of bases not matched to a gene: 7. Per germline, CDR1 LNHDA and CDR2 SQIVND (reference sequence). The CDR3 has 16 amino acids. The CDR3 protein is CASSKTSGGLVETQYF. The CDR3 coding sequence is TGTGCCAGTAGTAAGACTAGCGGGGGGCTGGTGGAGACCCAGTACTTC.

This clone occurred once. Written as DNA, the CDR3 is TGTGCCAGCAGCCCCAGAATGGGACAGGGGTCCTATGGCTACACCTTC. Amino acid sequence: CASSPRMGQGSYGYTF. This chain joins TRBV9 and TRBJ1-2; 10 nucleotides line up with TRBD1. From germline, CDR1 is SGDLS and CDR2 YYNGEE. The CDR3 extends over 16 amino acids. Losses at the gene ends were 4 bases for V and 4 bases for J; bases not matched to a gene: 10. The full variable domain, completed using reference TRBV9 and TRBJ1-2, is DSGVTQTPKHLITATGQRVTLRCSPRSGDLSVYWYQQSLDQGLQFLIQYYNGEERAKGNILERFSAQQFPDLHSELNLSSLELGDSALYFCASSPRMGQGSYGYTFGSGTRLTVV.

The chain is built from TRBV7-2 and TRBJ2-1; maybe TRBD2 (6 bases). Germline loops: CDR1 SGHTA, CDR2 FQGNSA. CDR3 length: 13 amino acids. V shed 0 bases and J shed 8 bases, with 8 bases lying between them. CDR3 protein: CASSLALAYEQFF. CDR3 in DNA: TGTGCCAGCAGCTTAGCACTAGCCTATGAGCAGTTCTTC.

This clone has only a few counts. J is TRBJ1-5 and V is TRBV18; D not certain. In germline, CDR1 is KGHSH, CDR2 LQKENI. This CDR3 spans 14 amino acids. The V gene lost 6 bases and the J gene lost 6 bases, with 15 bases spanning the gap. The CDR3 DNA follows: TGTGCCAGCTCCGGAACAGATGCTGGTCAGCCCCAGCATTTT. It encodes CASSGTDAGQPQHF. The variable domain in full, with the rest retrieved from reference TRBV18 and TRBJ1-5, is NAGVMQNPRHLVRRRGQEARLRCSPMKGHSHVYWYRQLPEEGLKFMVYLQKENIIDESGMPKERFSAEFPKEGPSILRIQQVVRGDSAAYFCASSGTDAGQPQHFGDGTRLSIL.

This chain links TRBV7-3 with TRBJ2-1; 9 bases fit TRBD1. The CDR3 loop spans 15 amino acids. V lost 5 bases and J lost 7; bases outside the gene matches: 9. Germline CDR1 and CDR2: SGHTA and FQGTGA. The CDR3 spells CASSDRGTGMNEQFF. The CDR3 nucleotides read TGTGCCAGCAGCGACCGCGGGACAGGGATGAATGAGCAGTTCTTC. Filled out from reference TRBV7-3 and TRBJ2-1, the complete variable domain reads GAGVSQTPSNKVTEKGKYVELRCDPISGHTALYWYRQSLGQGPEFLIYFQGTGAADDSGLPNDRFFAVRPEGSVSTLKIQRTERGDSAVYLCASSDRGTGMNEQFFGPGTRLTVL.

V usage is TRBV18 and J usage is TRBJ2-5; 9 bases are a match to TRBD1. The germline V gene has CDR1 KGHSH and CDR2 LQKENI. V lost 3 bases, J lost 7 bases, and 6 bases stayed unmatched. This CDR3 contains 14 residues. CDR3 nucleotide sequence: TGTGCCAGCTCACCCCCACAGGGGGCCGGGACCCAGTACTTC. This sequence encodes CASSPPQGAGTQYF.

In its sample, this clone was seen a few times. The chain couples TRBV30 to TRBJ1-4; D remains ambiguous. CDR1 GTSNPN and CDR2 SVGIG come from the germline V gene (reference sequence). Trimming took off 7 bases at V and 4 bases at J, with 16 bases between the two ends. The length of the CDR3 is 14 residues. The DNA for the CDR3 is TGTGCCTCCTCGACCGGAGATGATAATGAAAAACTGTTTTTT. Amino acid sequence: CASSTGDDNEKLFF.

The chain has TRBV19 and TRBJ1-5; D is uncertain. The CDR3 has 14 amino acids. With 7 bases removed from V and 4 bases from J, the gap between germline ends came to 14 bases. Germline V gene data show CDR1 as LNHDA and CDR2 as SQIVND (reference sequence). The CDR3 is CASTARLGNQPQHF. CDR3 DNA sequence: TGTGCCAGTACCGCAAGGCTCGGGAATCAGCCCCAGCATTTT.

This clone has only a few counts. The chain employs TRBV7-9 and TRBJ2-1; 13 bases line up with TRBD2. The junction had 5 bases not matched to a gene; V was cut back by 5 bases and J by 7 bases. Germline V gene lookup returns CDR1 SEHNR and CDR2 FQNEAQ (reference sequence). CDR3 length: 15 amino acids. The DNA for the CDR3 is TGTGCCAGCAGCCGGACTAGCGGGAGAAAGAATGAGCAGTTCTTC. This translates into CASSRTSGRKNEQFF.

This clone was found a few times. This rearrangement joins TRBV29-1 to TRBJ2-1; 8 nucleotides agree with TRBD1. V lost 3 bases to trimming and J lost 5 bases; unmatched junction nucleotides: 9. The length of the CDR3 is 15 residues. CDR1 and CDR2 from the germline V gene are SQVTM and ANQGSEA. CDR3: CSVDPDRVKNNEQFF. CDR3 nucleotides: TGCAGCGTTGACCCGGACAGGGTAAAAAACAATGAGCAGTTCTTC.

The DNA for the CDR3 is TGCGCCAGCAATCCGGGAGCTACATCTGAGACCCAGTACTTC. Encoded protein: CASNPGATSETQYF. The chain links TRBV5-1 to TRBJ2-5; maybe TRBD2 (6 bases). The germline CDR1 and CDR2 sequences are SGHRS and YFSETQ. The CDR3 sequence is 14 residues long. V lost 6 bases and J lost 5, with 17 bases in between. The full variable domain, its missing parts supplied by reference TRBV5-1 and TRBJ2-5, is KAGVTQTPRYLIKTRGQQVTLSCSPISGHRSVSWYQQTPGQGLQFLFEYFSETQRNKGNFPGRFSGRQFSNSRSEMNVSTLELGDSALYLCASNPGATSETQYFGPGTRLLVL.

The gene calls are TRBV5-6 and TRBJ1-2, with a tentative D call TRBD1 (5 bases). CDR1 SGHDT and CDR2 YYEEEE come from the germline V gene. Trimming took off 2 bases at V and 0 bases at J, with 11 bases between the two ends. This CDR3 spans 15 amino acids. The CDR3 here is CASSFAGRTNYGYTF. The CDR3 bases are TGTGCCAGCAGCTTCGCGGGACGGACTAACTATGGCTACACCTTC.

Notes on this clone: The junction departs from germline at one end; a sequencing error may be responsible. The gene calls are TRBV7-3 and TRBJ1-4; D ambiguous. Germline V gives CDR1 SGHTA, CDR2 FQGTGA. The CDR3 is 15 residues long. The CDR3 DNA follows: TGTTCCAGCAGCTTAAACCCGGGAGCTAATGAAAAACTGTTTTTT. Translated, it gives CSSSLNPGANEKLFF.

This chain joins TRBV2 and TRBJ1-3, with 7 nucleotides matching TRBD1. After removal of 4 bases from V and 6 bases from J, the junction contained 9 bases not matched to a gene. Germline lookup yields CDR1 SNHLY and CDR2 FYNNEI. The length of the CDR3 is 15 residues. CDR3 in amino acids: CASSVQPGQINTIYF. The CDR3 DNA reads as TGTGCCAGCAGTGTACAACCGGGACAGATAAACACCATATATTTT.

The chain has TRBV6-6 and TRBJ2-7; 9 bases line up with TRBD1. The junction had 11 bases not matched to a gene; V was cut back by 5 bases and J by 6 bases. The germline CDR1 and CDR2 sequences are MNHNY and SVGAGI (reference sequence). The length of the CDR3 is 15 residues. In nucleotides, the CDR3 is TGTGCCAGCAGTCGGACCGGGACAGGGTTTACCGAGCAGTACTTC. Its protein product is CASSRTGTGFTEQYF.

CDR3 region: CASSTGYRGADGYTF. CDR3 DNA sequence: TGTGCCAGCAGCACTGGTTACAGGGGCGCGGACGGCTACACCTTC. The genes are TRBV9 and TRBJ1-2, with 7 bases identical to TRBD1. The CDR3 spans 15 residues. Germline CDR1 and CDR2: SGDLS and YYNGEE. J was trimmed by 8 bases and V by 4 bases; bases with no gene match: 14. Looking up the rest from reference TRBV9 and TRBJ1-2 gives the full variable domain: DSGVTQTPKHLITATGQRVTLRCSPRSGDLSVYWYQQSLDQGLQFLIQYYNGEERAKGNILERFSAQQFPDLHSELNLSSLELGDSALYFCASSTGYRGADGYTFGSGTRLTVV.

The CDR3 coding sequence is TGTGCCAGCAGACTAGGGACTAGCTCGGAGACCCAGTACTTC. This translates into CASRLGTSSETQYF. This chain links TRBV7-2 with TRBJ2-5; 9 positions match TRBD2. The V and J ends lost 6 bases and 5 bases, in that order; junction bases with no gene match: 7. Germline V gives CDR1 SGHTA, CDR2 FQGNSA. This CDR3 contains 14 residues.

This chain uses TRBV7-9 with TRBJ1-2; no clear D gene. Trimming took off 5 bases at V and 4 bases at J, with 11 bases between the two ends. The CDR3 extends over 13 amino acids. Germline V CDR1 and CDR2: SEHNR, FQNEAQ (reference sequence). The chain's CDR3 is CASSRSPGYGYTF. As DNA, the CDR3 is TGTGCCAGCAGCCGGTCCCCAGGCTATGGCTACACCTTC.

V gene TRBV28 combines with J gene TRBJ1-1; maybe TRBD1 (6 bases). The CDR3 spans 15 residues. With 5 bases removed from V and 1 base from J, the gap between germline ends came to 14 bases. In germline, CDR1 is MDHEN, CDR2 SYDVKM. The CDR3 DNA reads as TGTGCCAGCAGTCCGACAGGTTCCGGGAACACTGAAGCTTTCTTT. Translated: CASSPTGSGNTEAFF.

CDR3 protein: CASSPEGDKAFF. The CDR3 DNA sequence: TGTGCCAGCTCACCCGAGGGGGACAAGGCTTTCTTT. This sequence joins TRBV18 and TRBJ1-1; possibly TRBD1 for D (6 bases). The CDR3 consists of 12 residues. Germline CDR1 and CDR2: KGHSH and LQKENI. Trimming took 3 bases from V and 11 from J, leaving 13 bases between them.